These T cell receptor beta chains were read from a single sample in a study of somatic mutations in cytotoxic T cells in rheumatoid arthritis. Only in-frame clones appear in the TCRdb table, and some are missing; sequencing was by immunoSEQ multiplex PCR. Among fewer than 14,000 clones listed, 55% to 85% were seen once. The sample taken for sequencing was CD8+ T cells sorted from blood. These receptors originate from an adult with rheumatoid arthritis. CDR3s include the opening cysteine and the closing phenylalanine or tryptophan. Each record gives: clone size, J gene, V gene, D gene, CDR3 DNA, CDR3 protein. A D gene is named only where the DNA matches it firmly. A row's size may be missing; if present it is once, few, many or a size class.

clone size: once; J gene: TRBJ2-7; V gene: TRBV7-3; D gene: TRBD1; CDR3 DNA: TGTGCCAGCAGCTTCGCAGGGGGCCCCTACGAGCAGTACTTC; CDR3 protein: CASSFAGGPYEQYF
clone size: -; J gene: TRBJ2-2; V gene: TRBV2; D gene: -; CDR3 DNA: TGTGCCAGCTTGATCTCACCGGAGACCGGGGAGCTGTTTTTT; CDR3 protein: CASLISPETGELFF
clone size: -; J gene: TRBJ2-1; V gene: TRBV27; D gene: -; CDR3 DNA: TGTGCCAGCAGTTTATACCCCGTGGCCGAACCCAGAATGGAAGAGCAGTTCTTC; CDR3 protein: CASSLYPVAEPRMEEQFF
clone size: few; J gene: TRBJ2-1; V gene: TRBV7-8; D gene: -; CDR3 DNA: TGTGCCAGCAGCTTAGTGCCTGGAAAGTACAATGAGCAGTTCTTC; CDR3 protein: CASSLVPGKYNEQFF
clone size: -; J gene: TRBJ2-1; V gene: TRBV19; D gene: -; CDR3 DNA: TGTGCCAGTAGTATACTAGCTGGTCACAATGAGCAGTTCTTC; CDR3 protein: CASSILAGHNEQFF
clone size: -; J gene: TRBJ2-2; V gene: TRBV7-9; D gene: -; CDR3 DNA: TGTGCCAGCAGCTTCGGTCGTTTCTTCCTGAACACCGGGGAGCTGTTTTTT; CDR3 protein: CASSFGRFFLNTGELFF
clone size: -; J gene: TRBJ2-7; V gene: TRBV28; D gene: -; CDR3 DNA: TGTGCCAGCACCCGAAGAGGGACGGTCCCTAGCCACGAGCAGTACTTC; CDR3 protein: CASTRRGTVPSHEQYF
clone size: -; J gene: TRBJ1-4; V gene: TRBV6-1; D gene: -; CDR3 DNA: TGTGCCAGCAGTTGGGAGGGGGTGGTTGAAAAACTGTTTTTT; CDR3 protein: CASSWEGVVEKLFF
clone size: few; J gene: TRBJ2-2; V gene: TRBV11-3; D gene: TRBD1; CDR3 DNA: TGTGCCAGCAGCTCCGGGGACAGGGCGAACACCGGGGAGCTGTTTTTT; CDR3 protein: CASSSGDRANTGELFF
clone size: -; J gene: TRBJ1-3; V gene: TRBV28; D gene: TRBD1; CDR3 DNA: TGTGCCAGCAGTCCGCGGATGGGACAGGGGGCTGCTGGAAACACCATATATTTT; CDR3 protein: CASSPRMGQGAAGNTIYF
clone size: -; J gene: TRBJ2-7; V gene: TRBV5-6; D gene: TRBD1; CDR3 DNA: TGTGCCAGCCACGGACAGGGGTTCGAGCAGTACTTC; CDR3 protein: CASHGQGFEQYF
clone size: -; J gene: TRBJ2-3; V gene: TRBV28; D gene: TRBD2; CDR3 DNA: TGTGCCAGCAGTTCCCTACCGACTAGCGGGGACACAGATACGCAGTATTTT; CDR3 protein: CASSSLPTSGDTDTQYF
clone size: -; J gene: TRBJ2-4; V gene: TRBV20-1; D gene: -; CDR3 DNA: TGCAGTGCTAGAGCGCAAAACATTCAGTACTTC; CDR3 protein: CSARAQNIQYF
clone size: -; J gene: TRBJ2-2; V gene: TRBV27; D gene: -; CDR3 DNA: TGTGCCAGCAGCCTACCGAACACCGGGGAGCTGTTTTTT; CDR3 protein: CASSLPNTGELFF
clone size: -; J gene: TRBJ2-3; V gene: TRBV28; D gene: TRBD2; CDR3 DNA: TGTGCCAGCAGTTCCTTTCCCCGACTCGGGGGGGCCGCAGATACGCAGTATTTT; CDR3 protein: CASSSFPRLGGAADTQYF
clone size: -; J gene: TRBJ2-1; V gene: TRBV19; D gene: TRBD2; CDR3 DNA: TGTGCCAGTTCTCTGACGGGGGGCTCCTACAATGAGCAGTTCTTC; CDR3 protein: CASSLTGGSYNEQFF
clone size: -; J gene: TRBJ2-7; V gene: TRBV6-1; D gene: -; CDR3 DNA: TGTGCCAGCAGTGAACCCCAGGCCCCGGGCTACGAGCAGTACTTC; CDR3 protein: CASSEPQAPGYEQYF
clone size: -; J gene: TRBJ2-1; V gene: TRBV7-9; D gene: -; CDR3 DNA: TGTGCCAGCAGCCTCCTCGGGGGGCGGGTTGAGCAGTTCTTC; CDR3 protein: CASSLLGGRVEQFF
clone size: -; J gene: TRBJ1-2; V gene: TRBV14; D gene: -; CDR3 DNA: TGTGCCAGCAGCCCTAAAAGGAATGAGGCGGGCTACACCTTC; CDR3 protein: CASSPKRNEAGYTF
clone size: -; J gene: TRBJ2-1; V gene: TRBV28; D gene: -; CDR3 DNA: TGTGCCAGCAGCCTGACAGGAGGCTACAATGAGCAGTTCTTC; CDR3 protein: CASSLTGGYNEQFF
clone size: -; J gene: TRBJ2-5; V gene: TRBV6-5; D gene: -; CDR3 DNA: TGTGCCAGCAGTTACTCGCACTCCGAGACCCAGTACTTC; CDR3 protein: CASSYSHSETQYF
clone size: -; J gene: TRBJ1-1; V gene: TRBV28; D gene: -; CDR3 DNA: TGTGAAACCTTAAATACGATGAACACTGAAGCTTTCTTT; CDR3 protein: CETLNTMNTEAFF
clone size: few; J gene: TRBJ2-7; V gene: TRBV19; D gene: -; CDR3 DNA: TGTGCCAGTAGTATAGATGTCGGGTCTTACTACGAGCAGTACTTC; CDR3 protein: CASSIDVGSYYEQYF
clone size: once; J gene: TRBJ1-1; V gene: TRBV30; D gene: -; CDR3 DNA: TGTGCCTGGATGGGGGGGCCGAGAATGAACACTGAAGCTTTCTTT; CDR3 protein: CAWMGGPRMNTEAFF
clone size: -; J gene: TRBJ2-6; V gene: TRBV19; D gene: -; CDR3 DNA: TGTGCCAGTAGTATAGAAATTGCTGGGGCCAACGTCCTGACTTTC; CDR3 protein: CASSIEIAGANVLTF
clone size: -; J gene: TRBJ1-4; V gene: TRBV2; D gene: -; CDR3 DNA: TGTGCCAGCCGAGGGGGGTTCGGTGAAAAACTGTTTTTT; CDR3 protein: CASRGGFGEKLFF
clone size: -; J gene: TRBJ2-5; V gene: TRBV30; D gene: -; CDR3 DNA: TGTGCCTGGGGTTGGTTGGGGGAGACCCAGTACTTC; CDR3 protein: CAWGWLGETQYF
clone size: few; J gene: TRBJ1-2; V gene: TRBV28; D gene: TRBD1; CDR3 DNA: TGTGCCAGCAGTCCCTTCGGGACAGGGTATGGCTACACCTTC; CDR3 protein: CASSPFGTGYGYTF
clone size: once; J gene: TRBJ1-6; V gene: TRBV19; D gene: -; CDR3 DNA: TGTGCCAGTAGTCCCTCGGGGGAGCCCAATTTGTCACCCCTCCACTTT; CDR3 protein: CASSPSGEPNLSPLHF